The 9 T cell receptor beta chains listed next were all sequenced from one sample in a study of cytomegalovirus exposure and HLA in healthy donors. This PCR relied on a set of 60 Vbeta primers and 13 Jbeta primers. Clones were sequenced by immunoSEQ multiplex PCR, and TCRdb holds only the in-frame ones, with some missing. The sample includes about 120,000 clones, roughly 80% of them seen just once. The material sequenced was PBMCs. The receptor source for this set is a woman aged 45-65 years in good health and CMV-seronegative.

The rearrangement uses TRBV7-9 and TRBJ2-3, with 10 bases aligning to TRBD2. The J segment lost 6 bases and the V segment lost 4 bases, leaving 13 bases of the junction unmatched. The length of the CDR3 is 17 residues. The germline V gene encodes CDR1 SEHNR and CDR2 FQNEAQ (reference sequence). The CDR3 DNA follows: TGTGCCAGCAGCTCGTTAGCGGGAGGCCCTCTGTTGGATACGCAGTATTTT. It yields the protein CASSSLAGGPLLDTQYF. Full variable domain (outside the CDR3, taken from reference TRBV7-9 and TRBJ2-3): DTGVSQNPRHKITKRGQNVTFRCDPISEHNRLYWYRQTLGQGPEFLTYFQNEAQLEKSRLLSDRFSAERPKGSFSTLEIQRTEQGDSAMYLCASSSLAGGPLLDTQYFGPGTRLTVL.

This clone was seen a few times. The chain employs TRBV28 and TRBJ2-1; 12 nucleotides match TRBD2. This CDR3 comprises 13 residues. Per the germline V gene, CDR1 is MDHEN and CDR2 is SYDVKM. Trimming cost V 9 bases and J 6 bases; bases outside gene matches: 3. The chain's CDR3 is CASRTSGINEQFF. Here the CDR3 DNA reads TGTGCCAGTCGGACTAGCGGGATCAATGAGCAGTTCTTC.

CDR3 residues: CASSRGLPREQFF. The CDR3 DNA follows: TGTGCCAGCAGCAGGGGACTTCCTCGGGAGCAGTTCTTC. The rearrangement joins TRBV14 to TRBJ2-1, with D tentatively TRBD2 (6 bases). V lost 5 bases to trimming and J lost 10 bases, with 15 bases between them. Looked up from germline, CDR1 is SGHDN and CDR2 is FVKESK. The CDR3 spans 13 residues. The whole variable domain, filled in from reference TRBV14 and TRBJ2-1, reads EAGVTQFPSHSVIEKGQTVTLRCDPISGHDNLYWYRRVMGKEIKFLLHFVKESKQDESGMPNNRFLAERTGGTYSTLKVQPAELEDSGVYFCASSRGLPREQFFGPGTRLTVL.

The chain joins TRBV28 to TRBJ1-5, with D possibly matching TRBD1 (6 bases). The CDR3 runs 12 residues. V lost 3 bases and J lost 7, with 7 bases in between. CDR1 is MDHEN and CDR2 is SYDVKM in the germline V gene. CDR3 sequence (DNA): TGTGCCAGCAGTTTTCAGGGGCAGCCCCAGCATTTT. Translated, it gives CASSFQGQPQHF.

The V gene is TRBV27, the J gene TRBJ2-1; 11 bases map to TRBD2. Losses at the gene ends were 5 bases for V and 13 bases for J; bases not matched to a gene: 16. Germline V lookup: CDR1 MNHEY, CDR2 SMNVEV (reference sequence). The CDR3 length is 16 residues. CDR3 coding DNA: TGTGCCAGCAGTCACACCGGGACTAGCGGCAGTAGTGATCAGTTCTTC. Protein: CASSHTGTSGSSDQFF.

This clone was detected once. This chain connects TRBV28 to TRBJ1-4, with TRBD1 matching 7 bases. V was pared by 2 bases and J by 7 bases, with 4 bases of the junction left unmatched. The CDR3 has 14 amino acids. Per the germline V gene, CDR1 is MDHEN and CDR2 is SYDVKM. CDR3 protein: CASSLGQAGEKLFF. The CDR3 bases are TGTGCCAGCAGTTTAGGACAGGCGGGTGAAAAACTGTTTTTT.

This clone was observed once. The CDR3 coding sequence is TGCACCAGCAGCGGAGGGGAGGGCGACTTAAACTACGAGCAGTACTTC. Its protein product is CTSSGGEGDLNYEQYF. The chain couples TRBV1 to TRBJ2-7; the table's D gene call, TRBD2, was not cross checked with the DNA. TRBV1 is a recognized pseudogene. This CDR3 has 16 amino acids.

The chain recombines TRBV28 with TRBJ1-4, with D possibly TRBD1 on 5 matching bases. The germline V and J ends were trimmed by 6 bases and 0 bases, with 8 bases remaining between them. CDR3 length: 14 residues. The germline CDR1 and CDR2 sequences are MDHEN and SYDVKM. The CDR3 reads CASSSGATNEKLFF. The CDR3 bases are TGTGCCAGCAGCTCGGGGGCAACTAATGAAAAACTGTTTTTT.

On this clone: At one boundary the junction diverges from the germline segment, which might be a read error. V and J are TRBV19 and TRBJ1-1, with D perhaps TRBD1 (6 bases). The CDR3 runs to 14 residues. Germline CDR1 LNHDA, CDR2 SQIVND (reference sequence). The CDR3 loop reads CAASSRGGNTEAFF. In DNA form, the CDR3 reads TGTGCCGCTTCATCCAGGGGAGGGAACACTGAGGCTTTCTTT.